These 9 T cell receptor beta chains came from one sample sequenced in a study of molecular identifiers for immune sequencing clone quantification. TCRdb fed the PCR reads into MiXCR, producing one record per CDR3 protein. The sample includes roughly 630,000 distinct CDR3 sequences, roughly 23% of them seen just once. The sample comprised naive CD8+ T cells from blood, with Jurkat cell RNA spiked in. Noted subset: FACS-sorted CD8+CD4-CCR7+CD45RA+ naive T cells. These receptors were obtained from a human donor in good health. Some libraries in this study had Jurkat cell RNA spiked in.

At least ten counts were recorded for this clonotype. The chain joins TRBV2 to TRBJ2-2; D not resolved. The V gene lost 10 bases and the J gene lost 0 bases, with 15 bases spanning the gap. Germline V gives CDR1 SNHLY, CDR2 FYNNEI. CDR3 length: 15 amino acids. The CDR3 reads CATQTQGTNTGELFF. Here the CDR3 DNA reads TGTGCCACCCAGACCCAAGGCACGAACACCGGGGAGCTGTTTTTT.

This clonotype was seen more than once but under ten times. The chain recombines TRBV27 with TRBJ1-2; 12 bases are shared with TRBD1. Germline CDR1 MNHEY, CDR2 SMNVEV (reference sequence). Trimming at V came to 5 bases and at J to 8 bases, leaving 6 bases not matched to a gene. This CDR3 contains 14 residues. DNA for the CDR3: TGTGCCAGCAGTACGGGACAGGGGGCTGGCGGCTACACCTTC. It encodes CASSTGQGAGGYTF.

This rearrangement joins TRBV19 to TRBJ1-4; D gene unclear. This CDR3 region has 17 residues. Per the germline V gene, CDR1 is LNHDA and CDR2 is SQIVND (reference sequence). Trimming shortened V by 5 bases and J by 2 bases, and 18 bases separated the two germline ends. The CDR3: CASSGGVDWATNEKLFF. The CDR3 DNA follows: TGTGCCAGTAGTGGTGGTGTAGACTGGGCGACTAATGAAAAACTGTTTTTT.

Regarding this clonotype: An end of the junction differs from the germline gene, which may be a read error. J is TRBJ2-1 and V is TRBV20-1; tentative D call: TRBD2 (5 bases). Germline CDR1 is DFQATT and CDR2 is SNEGSKA (reference sequence). There are 13 residues in the CDR3. CDR3 protein: CSARLGVGNEQLF. The CDR3 nucleotides read TGCAGTGCTAGATTGGGAGTAGGAAATGAGCAGCTCTTC.

Of note for this clonotype: At one end the junction does not follow the germline gene, possibly because of a read error. The chain joins TRBV7-9 to TRBJ2-2; D may be TRBD2 (5 bases). The germline V gene encodes CDR1 SEHNR and CDR2 FQNEAQ (reference sequence). This CDR3 region has 16 residues. The CDR3 bases are TGTGCCAGCAGCCCCAACGACCCCACGAACACCGGGGAGCCGTTTTTT. Its protein product is CASSPNDPTNTGEPFF.

This clonotype has ten or more counts. The rearrangement uses TRBV4-1 and TRBJ2-7, with D perhaps being TRBD1 or TRBD2 (5 bases each). Per the germline V gene, CDR1 is MGHRA and CDR2 is YSYEKL. V was cut by 0 bases and J by 2 bases, with 11 bases left in between. The CDR3 runs 15 residues. The CDR3: CASSQDRGGTYEQYF. As DNA, the CDR3 is TGCGCCAGCAGCCAAGATCGTGGGGGAACCTACGAGCAGTACTTC.

This clonotype was counted ten times or more. The rearrangement links TRBV25-1 to TRBJ2-6; tentative D call: TRBD1 (5 bases). Germline CDR1 is MGHDK and CDR2 is SYGVNS. V lost 1 base, J lost 0 bases, and 7 bases lay in between. CDR3 length: 16 residues. The CDR3 region has the DNA TGTGCCAGCAGTGAATGGGGCGGCTCTGGGGCCAACGTCCTGACTTTC. Amino acid sequence: CASSEWGGSGANVLTF.

The rearrangement uses TRBV27 and TRBJ2-6; the D is unclear. There are 15 residues in the CDR3. The V end lost 5 bases, the J end lost 0 bases, and 8 bases lay between the germline ends. Germline V gives CDR1 MNHEY, CDR2 SMNVEV (reference sequence). The CDR3 nucleotides are TGTGCCAGCAGTCCGGAGAACTCTGGGGCCAACGTCCTGACTTTC. Encoded protein: CASSPENSGANVLTF.

This clonotype came up a few times. J is TRBJ2-7 and V is TRBV20-1; 8 nucleotides line up with TRBD1. Germline trimming cut 2 bases from V and 7 bases from J; bases unmatched to any gene: 13. The CDR3 length is 15 residues. From germline, CDR1 is DFQATT and CDR2 SNEGSKA (reference sequence). CDR3 protein: CSARSWGQGAGEQYF. As DNA, the CDR3 is TGCAGTGCTAGAAGTTGGGGTCAGGGGGCAGGGGAGCAGTACTTC.